Sequencing of this TCR beta chain was carried out in a study of blood T cells in healthy people across ages. PCR was performed a second time for 7 to 11 cycles using a sample-barcoded 5' primer and a J-beta primer mix. Each CDR3 protein gets one entry after TCRdb re-called the 5' RACE reads with MiXCR. The data show over a million distinct CDR3 sequences, approximately 59% seen once. This clonotype occurred a few times. The CDR3 is 16 residues long. The germline CDR1 and CDR2 sequences are SQVTM and ANQGSEA. Trimming cost V 3 bases and J 3 bases, with 20 bases left between them. This TCR came from a man aged 18 to 30 in good health. Specimen: blood. This chain connects TRBV29-1 to TRBJ2-5; D remains unclear. The CDR3 region has the DNA TGCAGCGTTGAGATTGAGGTGGGCTCCCCCAAAGAGACCCAGTACTTC. Translated, it gives CSVEIEVGSPKETQYF.